The sequence of this TCR beta chain was determined in a study of T cell responses to AZD1222 COVID-19 vaccine. Findings and limits, study-wide: It was only after the peak T cell response that any repertoires were sampled.

Between the trimmed V and J ends, which lost 6 bases and 1 base, there was a span of 9 bases. Germline V CDR1 and CDR2: MNHEY, SMNVEV (reference sequence). The CDR3 is 13 residues long. TCRdb's copy holds only in-frame clones and misses some; the assay was immunoSEQ multiplex PCR. The sample yields some 150,000 clones, 80% to 95% seen once. As regards this clone: Its antigen is not identified.

The input for sequencing was peripheral blood, taken on day 0 of MenACWY control vaccination. The rearrangement links TRBV27 to TRBJ1-1; D is unresolved. The receptor comes from an adult in good health. In DNA form, the CDR3 reads TGTGCCAGCAGCCAGACATCGAACACTGAAGCTTTCTTT. Protein product: CASSQTSNTEAFF.